Detailed here is one TCR beta chain. No antigen is known for it. No quality values exist for individual bases; no much larger clone is one base distant. TCRbeta CDR3 regions were amplified from genomic DNA using the immunoSEQ Assay, a bias-controlled multiplex PCR. As for how the authors treated the data: The number of nucleated cells in each sample was estimated by amplification of reference gene primers within the assay. To quantify the absolute abundance of each unique TCRbeta CDR3 rearrangement, sequence reads were collapsed and filtered. For each sample, productive Simpson clonality was calculated as the square root of Simpson's diversity index over productive rearrangements. This is the immuneACCESS table as TCRdb keeps it, with only in-frame sequences that have V and J called. A part of the clones is gone; compared with another copy, unresolved V genes explain less than half, and the rest is unexplained. V and J calls and clone size follow that table, whereas D and trimming were derived from the DNA. Here the sample has approximately 670,000 clones; just under 90% occur a single time. Over 0.2% of the sample rests with the top ten.

This entry comes from a study of blood T cell repertoires in COVID-19 (TCRdb year 2020). About the investigation overall: Collaborator samples came from the United States, Italy and Spain and covered acute and convalescent phases of COVID-19. The prospective study material was composed of cDNA or gDNA derived from T cells, B-cell-depleted T cells, or PBMCs. The dataset comprised deeply sampled blood TCRbeta repertoires from subjects exposed to, actively infected with, or recovered from COVID-19. The repertoires were released in a freely available public database meant as a resource for research on the immune response to SARS-CoV-2. Samples were obtained from the ongoing ImmuneRACE study (first 160 participants) and from over 1,000 subjects provided by 6 global collaborators. The sample metadata nearly always contained a de-identified subject ID, COVID-19 status, age in years and sex. Where HLA class I and class II types were available, the types were taken from metadata supplied by the sample provider, not from assay-based typing.

Per the germline V gene, KGHDR is the CDR1 and SFDVKD is the CDR2. The CDR3 numbers 12 residues from cysteine through phenylalanine. Only CDR3 DNA remains: 36 bases, in frame from the first base. V sheds 8 bases and J sheds 9 bases, leaving 13 bases between their ends. Each collaborating institution followed its own protocols to collect whole blood in K2EDTA tubes. For TCRbeta analysis, collaborators shipped samples in one of three forms: frozen whole blood, isolated PBMCs, or DNA extracted from either of those sample types. Overall study results and their limits: The quantity of clinical and demographic metadata differed by source and by participant and was supplied without curation.

This TCR derives from a woman aged 18-29 years with acute or convalescent COVID-19. The chain is assembled from TRBV24-1 and TRBJ2-1; possibly the D gene is TRBD2, per 6 matching bases. Source material: peripheral blood. The CDR3 region: CATMGGEREQFF. The nucleotides read TGTGCCACCATGGGGGGAGAGCGTGAGCAGTTCTTC.